Shown below are 13 T cell receptor beta chains from a single sample sequenced in a study of PD-L1 blockade in urothelial cancer. Generated by immunoSEQ multiplex PCR, the TCRdb table keeps only in-frame clones and is missing some. This table holds around 86,000 clones, approximately 80% found once. Time point of the sample: pretreatment peripheral blood. Sample: PBMCs, taken around atezolizumab (anti-PD-L1) treatment. The receptors were gathered from a man in his forties with urothelial cancer.

The rearrangement uses TRBV28 and TRBJ2-7; the match to TRBD2 covers 8 bases. This CDR3 is built from 15 residues. The V gene end was trimmed by 8 bases and the J gene end by 6 bases; junction bases not matched to a gene: 15. Germline-derived CDR1 and CDR2 are MDHEN and SYDVKM. CDR3 nucleotide sequence: TGTGCCAGCTCTTTAGCGGGATCCTTCTGGGGCGAGCAGTACTTC. Protein sequence: CASSLAGSFWGEQYF.

V and J are TRBV27 and TRBJ2-1, with a tentative D call TRBD2 (5 bases). The CDR3 has 16 residues. The germline V and J ends were trimmed by 3 bases and 6 bases, with 18 bases remaining between them. Per germline, CDR1 MNHEY and CDR2 SMNVEV (reference sequence). The CDR3 coding sequence is TGTGCCAGCAGTTTCGAGACTCCCGGGGTGGGCAATGAGCAGTTCTTC. It encodes CASSFETPGVGNEQFF.

The J gene is TRBJ2-4, the V gene TRBV18, with D possibly matching TRBD1 (6 bases). The CDR3 contains 18 residues. V was shortened by 6 bases and J by 2 bases, with 23 bases between the two germline ends. The germline gives CDR1 KGHSH, CDR2 LQKENI. CDR3 sequence (DNA): TGTGCCAGCTCCCCGGGCCCAGAAAATAGGGGGACCAAAAACATTCAGTACTTC. This gives the protein CASSPGPENRGTKNIQYF.

The rearrangement uses TRBV5-4 and TRBJ2-1, with D perhaps matching TRBD2 (5 bases). Trimming shortened V by 6 bases and J by 2 bases, and 18 bases separated the two germline ends. The CDR3 extends over 16 amino acids. Germline V CDR1 and CDR2: SGHNT, YYREEE (reference sequence). CDR3 DNA sequence: TGTGCCAGCACCTTACCCGGGAAGGGAACCTACAATGAGCAGTTCTTC. Its protein is CASTLPGKGTYNEQFF.

This clone was observed once. The chain links TRBV7-8 to TRBJ1-4; D possibly corresponds to TRBD1 (6 bases). Germline CDR1 and CDR2: SGHVS and FQNEAQ. The CDR3 is 15 residues long. V gave up 5 bases and J gave up 8 bases, with 18 bases separating them. The CDR3 protein is CASSPPDSPLEKLFF. CDR3 DNA sequence: TGTGCCAGCAGCCCTCCGGACAGTCCTCTAGAAAAACTGTTTTTT.

This chain joins TRBV6-4 and TRBJ2-1, with a weak D call TRBD2 (5 bases). Germline assignment: CDR1 MRHNA and CDR2 SNTAGT. Trimming pared 5 bases from V and 7 bases from J, leaving 18 bases between. The CDR3 covers 15 residues. CDR3 region: CASSSGPLAPNEQFF. CDR3 in DNA: TGTGCCAGCAGTAGTGGTCCGCTAGCCCCTAATGAGCAGTTCTTC.

The chain links TRBV5-1 to TRBJ2-5; TRBD1 matches at 8 bases. CDR1 is SGHRS, CDR2 YFSETQ, per germline. J lost 5 bases, V lost 4 bases, and 19 bases had no gene match. The CDR3 is 18 amino acids. CDR3 DNA sequence: TGCGCCAGCAGCCACGCTGTAGTATTACAGGGGGACGGGGAGACCCAGTACTTC. Encoded protein: CASSHAVVLQGDGETQYF. Together with reference TRBV5-1 and TRBJ2-5, the CDR3 gives the full variable domain: KAGVTQTPRYLIKTRGQQVTLSCSPISGHRSVSWYQQTPGQGLQFLFEYFSETQRNKGNFPGRFSGRQFSNSRSEMNVSTLELGDSALYLCASSHAVVLQGDGETQYFGPGTRLLVL.

The chain is built from TRBV4-1 and TRBJ1-5; D is perhaps TRBD1 (6 bases). V was pared by 4 bases and J by 1 base, with 17 bases between. The CDR3 covers 17 residues. CDR1 and CDR2 from the germline V gene are MGHRA and YSYEKL. This chain's CDR3 is CASSLGMARGSNQPQHF. In nucleotides, the CDR3 is TGCGCCAGCAGCCTGGGGATGGCAAGGGGGAGCAATCAGCCCCAGCATTTT.

Comment on this clone: Other DNA variants within this sample encode the same CDR3. This sequence joins TRBV27 and TRBJ2-3; D perhaps matches TRBD2 (6 bases). Germline lookup yields CDR1 MNHEY and CDR2 SMNVEV (reference sequence). Deletions cut 0 bases from V and 0 bases from J, with 7 bases between. The CDR3 is made up of 15 amino acids. The CDR3 loop reads CASSLSGTSTDTQYF. The CDR3 bases are TGTGCCAGCAGTTTATCAGGGACTAGCACAGATACGCAGTATTTT.

J is TRBJ2-3 and V is TRBV5-1, with 9 bases identical to TRBD2. This CDR3 has 15 residues. V was pared by 0 bases and J by 4 bases, with 3 bases of the junction left unmatched. CDR1 and CDR2 from the germline V gene are SGHRS and YFSETQ. CDR3 bases: TGCGCCAGCAGCTTGGTAGCGGGAGTCTCAGATACGCAGTATTTT. It encodes CASSLVAGVSDTQYF.

This chain connects TRBV27 to TRBJ2-4, with 8 positions matching TRBD2. The CDR3 length is 17 residues. V gave up 4 bases and J gave up 15 bases; unmatched junction bases: 23. The germline CDR1 and CDR2 sequences are MNHEY and SMNVEV (reference sequence). In DNA, the CDR3 is TGTGCCAGCAGTTCCCCCGCCGGGGGGGTGGGGGGACCCAAAAGGTACTTC. It specifies CASSSPAGGVGGPKRYF.

J is TRBJ1-1 and V is TRBV10-3; 7 bases line up with TRBD1. The V gene's germline CDR1 is ENHRY and CDR2 SYGVKD. The V and J ends lost 6 bases and 4 bases, in that order; junction bases with no gene match: 5. The CDR3 is 13 amino acids. CDR3 nucleotide sequence: TGTGCCATCAGACAGGGGTTGACCACTGAAGCTTTCTTT. Translating it yields CAIRQGLTTEAFF.

V is TRBV28 and J is TRBJ2-7; D gene ambiguous. CDR1 and CDR2 from the germline V gene are MDHEN and SYDVKM. Deletions cut 4 bases from V and 8 bases from J, with 21 bases between. The CDR3 covers 15 residues. CDR3 coding DNA: TGTGCCAGCAGTTCACCCTCTCCCGGCGGCGAAAAGCAGTACTTC. Translated, it gives CASSSPSPGGEKQYF.